This entry concerns a single T cell receptor (beta chain). What antigen it recognizes has not been identified. Base qualities are missing; no much larger clone stands one base away. Participants in the prospective study were aged roughly 18 to 90 years, lived in about two dozen United States geographic areas, and enrolled through a virtual design. In the prospective study, cohorts were assigned on the basis of participant-reported clinical history obtained from a screening survey and a study questionnaire. In the prospective study, mobile phlebotomists collected whole blood, serum and a nasopharyngeal or oropharyngeal swab from each participant. Additional blood draws and questionnaires over an approximately two-month period could optionally be provided by prospective study participants. Before DNA extraction, prospective study blood samples were shipped either frozen or at room temperature. The record originates from a study of blood T cell repertoires in COVID-19 (dated by TCRdb to the early 2020s). At the level of the whole study: Collaborator samples came from the United States, Italy and Spain and covered acute and convalescent phases of COVID-19. The material from the prospective study consisted of cDNA or gDNA derived from T cells, B-cell-depleted T cells, or PBMCs. The dataset comprised deeply sampled blood TCRbeta repertoires from subjects exposed to, actively infected with, or recovered from COVID-19. The repertoires were released in a freely available public database meant as a resource for research on the immune response to SARS-CoV-2. The samples were drawn from the first 160 participants of the ongoing ImmuneRACE study and from 1,200 or so subjects provided by 6 global collaborators. Sample metadata almost always included a de-identified subject ID, COVID-19 status, age in years and sex. Where HLA class I and class II types were available, the types were taken from metadata supplied by the sample provider, not from assay-based typing. Results the study describes overall, beyond this receptor: The amount of clinical and demographic metadata varied by source and participant and was provided uncurated.

The CDR3 spans 14 residues, from the cysteine through the phenylalanine. Only the CDR3 portion is preserved as DNA: 42 bases, with reading frame beginning at the first base. According to the germline V gene (reference sequence), CDR1 reads SEHNR and CDR2 reads FQNEAQ. V loses 5 bases, J loses 5 bases, and the germline ends lie 12 bases apart. The immunoSEQ Assay, a bias-controlled multiplex PCR, was used to amplify TCRbeta CDR3 regions from genomic DNA. As for the original processing: Within the assay, amplification of reference gene primers was used to estimate how many nucleated cells each sample contained. Sequence reads were collapsed and filtered to measure the absolute abundance of every unique TCRbeta CDR3 rearrangement. Productive Simpson clonality was computed per sample as the square root of Simpson's diversity index over productive rearrangements. Not all clones reach the TCRdb copy of this immuneACCESS table, which keeps in-frame sequences only. Checked studies attribute under half of the gap to unresolved V genes and leave the rest unexplained. V and J calls plus clone size are reproduced from that table; the DNA served to infer D and trimming. This sample comprises 260,000 or so clones, roughly 87% of them detected only once. Of the sample, 2% to 3% falls within the top ten clones.

The V gene is TRBV7-9 and the J gene is TRBJ2-2; the D gene is perhaps TRBD1, on 5 matching bases. This clonotype was obtained from a woman aged 25 to 39 with acute COVID-19. Specimen: PBMCs or T cells enriched from blood (not recorded which). The nucleotide sequence reads TGTGCCAGCAGCCAAGAAGCAGGGACCGGGGAGCTGTTTTTT. It specifies CASSQEAGTGELFF.